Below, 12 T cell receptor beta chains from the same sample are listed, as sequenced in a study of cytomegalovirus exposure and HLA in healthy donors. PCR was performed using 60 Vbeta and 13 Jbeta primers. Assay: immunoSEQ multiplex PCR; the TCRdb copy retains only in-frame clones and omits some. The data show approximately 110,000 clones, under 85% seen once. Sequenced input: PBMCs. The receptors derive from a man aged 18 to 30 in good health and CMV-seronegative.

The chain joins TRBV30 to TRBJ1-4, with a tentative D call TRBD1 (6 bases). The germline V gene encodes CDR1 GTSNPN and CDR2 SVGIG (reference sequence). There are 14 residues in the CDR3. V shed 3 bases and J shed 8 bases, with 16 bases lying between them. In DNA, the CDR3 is TGTGCCTGGAGACCACAGGGCTTTCGAGAAAAACTGTTTTTT. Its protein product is CAWRPQGFREKLFF. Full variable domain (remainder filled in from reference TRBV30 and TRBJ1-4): SQTIHQWPATLVQPVGSPLSLECTVEGTSNPNLYWYRQAAGRGLQLLFYSVGIGQISSEVPQNLSASRPQDRQFILSSKKLLLSDSGFYLCAWRPQGFREKLFFGSGTQLSVL.

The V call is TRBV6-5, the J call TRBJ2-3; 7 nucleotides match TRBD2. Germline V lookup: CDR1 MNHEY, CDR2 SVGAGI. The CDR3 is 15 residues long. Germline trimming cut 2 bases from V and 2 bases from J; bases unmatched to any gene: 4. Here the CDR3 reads CASSYLGGNTDTQYF. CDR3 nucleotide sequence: TGTGCCAGCAGTTACCTCGGGGGGAACACAGATACGCAGTATTTT.

As DNA, the CDR3 is TGTGCCAGCAGCTTACCTCAAGGGGCGGCAGGTGAAGATACGCAGTATTTT. Translated: CASSLPQGAAGEDTQYF. The J gene is TRBJ2-3, the V gene TRBV7-9, with D maybe TRBD1 (5 bases). In germline, CDR1 is SEHNR, CDR2 FQNEAQ (reference sequence). CDR3 size: 17 residues. Trimming took off 2 bases at V and 5 bases at J, with 20 bases between the two ends.

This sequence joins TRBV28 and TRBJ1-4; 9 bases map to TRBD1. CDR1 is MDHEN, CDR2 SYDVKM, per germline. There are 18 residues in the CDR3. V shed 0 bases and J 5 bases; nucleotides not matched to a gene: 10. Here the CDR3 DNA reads TGTGCCAGCAGTTTATGGGCCCTAGGGACAGGGAGAAATGAAAAACTGTTTTTT. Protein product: CASSLWALGTGRNEKLFF.

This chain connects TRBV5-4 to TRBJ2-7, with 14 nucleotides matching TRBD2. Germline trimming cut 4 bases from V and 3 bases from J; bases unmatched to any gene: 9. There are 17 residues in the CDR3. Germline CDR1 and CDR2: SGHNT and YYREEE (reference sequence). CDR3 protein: CASSPGLAGARGYEQYF. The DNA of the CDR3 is TGTGCCAGCAGCCCGGGACTAGCGGGAGCAAGGGGCTACGAGCAGTACTTC. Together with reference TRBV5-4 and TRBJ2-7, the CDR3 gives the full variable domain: ETGVTQSPTHLIKTRGQQVTLRCSSQSGHNTVSWYQQALGQGPQFIFQYYREEENGRGNFPPRFSGLQFPNYSSELNVNALELDDSALYLCASSPGLAGARGYEQYFGPGTRLTVT.

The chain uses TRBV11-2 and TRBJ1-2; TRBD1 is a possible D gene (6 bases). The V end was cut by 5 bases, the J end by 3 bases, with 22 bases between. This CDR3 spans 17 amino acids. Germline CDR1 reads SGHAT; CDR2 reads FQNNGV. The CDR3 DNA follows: TGTGCCAGCAGCAGGGTCGGTAGGGGGAATAGAGACTATGGCTACACCTTC. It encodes CASSRVGRGNRDYGYTF.

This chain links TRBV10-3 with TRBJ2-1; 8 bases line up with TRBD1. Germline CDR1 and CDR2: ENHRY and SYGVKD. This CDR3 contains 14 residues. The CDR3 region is CAIQGQGRYNEQFF. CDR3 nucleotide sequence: TGTGCTATTCAAGGACAGGGCCGGTACAATGAGCAGTTCTTC.

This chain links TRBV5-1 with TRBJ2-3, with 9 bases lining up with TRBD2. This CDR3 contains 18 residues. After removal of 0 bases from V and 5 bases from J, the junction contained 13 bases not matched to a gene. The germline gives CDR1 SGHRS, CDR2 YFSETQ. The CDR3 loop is CASSLEGGRAGVGDTQYF. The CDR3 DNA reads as TGCGCCAGCAGCTTGGAAGGCGGGAGGGCCGGGGTAGGAGATACGCAGTATTTT.

The CDR3 loop reads CASSPSQEGTDTQYF. The CDR3 bases are TGTGCCAGCAGTCCCTCCCAGGAGGGCACAGATACGCAGTATTTT. The rearrangement uses TRBV6-6 and TRBJ2-3, with a weak D call TRBD2 (5 bases). V was cut by 5 bases and J by 1 base, with 13 bases left in between. This CDR3 has 15 amino acids. Germline CDR1 MNHNY, CDR2 SVGAGI (reference sequence).

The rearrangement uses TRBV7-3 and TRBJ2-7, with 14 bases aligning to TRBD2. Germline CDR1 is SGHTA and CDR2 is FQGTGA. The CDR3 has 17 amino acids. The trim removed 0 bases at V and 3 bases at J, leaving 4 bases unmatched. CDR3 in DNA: TGTGCCAGCAGCTTAACGGGGACTAGCGGGAGCGGCTACGAGCAGTACTTC. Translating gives CASSLTGTSGSGYEQYF.

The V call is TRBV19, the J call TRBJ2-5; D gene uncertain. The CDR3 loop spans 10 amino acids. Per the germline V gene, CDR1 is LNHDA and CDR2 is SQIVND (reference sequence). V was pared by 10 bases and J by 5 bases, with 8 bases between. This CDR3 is CATYLETQYF. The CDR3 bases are TGTGCCACCTACCTGGAGACCCAGTACTTC.

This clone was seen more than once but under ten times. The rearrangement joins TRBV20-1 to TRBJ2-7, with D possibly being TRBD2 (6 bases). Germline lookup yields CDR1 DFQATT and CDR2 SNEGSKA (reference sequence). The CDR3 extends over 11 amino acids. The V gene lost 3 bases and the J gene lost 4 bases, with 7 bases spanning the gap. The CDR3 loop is CSASGRYEQYF. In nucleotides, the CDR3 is TGCAGTGCTAGCGGGAGATACGAGCAGTACTTC.